The entry that follows covers one T cell receptor (beta chain) sequence. Its antigen remains unidentified. Using immunoSEQ multiplex PCR, the repertoire was profiled, and TCRdb retains in-frame clones only, with some absent. The repertoire holds 100,000 to 150,000 clones, with around 87% as singletons. These data originate in a study of T cell responses to AZD1222 COVID-19 vaccine. Notes on the study in general: Most donors were white British, females outnumbered males, and clonal diversity was possibly underestimated. Repertoires were obtained only post-peak T cell response.

V was pared by 0 bases and J by 6 bases, with 2 bases of the junction left unmatched. This CDR3 contains 15 residues. Germline CDR1 and CDR2: MNHEY and SVGAGI. The sample was peripheral blood, taken on day 0 of AZD1222 vaccination. The TCR was taken from an adult in good health. The rearrangement joins TRBV6-5 to TRBJ1-2; 12 nucleotides agree with TRBD1. The CDR3: CASSYSGTGGHGYTF. The DNA for the CDR3 is TGTGCCAGCAGTTACTCGGGGACAGGGGGCCATGGCTACACCTTC.